Below are 25 T cell receptor beta chains sequenced from a single sample in a study of molecular identifiers for immune sequencing clone quantification. TCRdb independently ran MiXCR on the PCR reads; one entry per CDR3 protein. The data contain 460,000 or so distinct CDR3 sequences, roughly 26% of them singletons. The sequencing sample was made of naive CD8+ T cells from blood, with Jurkat cell RNA spiked in. This sample's subset: FACS-sorted CD8+CD4-CCR7+CD45RA+ naive T cells. The receptors were sampled from a human donor in good health. Some libraries in this study had Jurkat cell RNA spiked in.

There are a few counts of this clonotype. The chain is built from TRBV27 and TRBJ1-4; no clear D. The CDR3 loop spans 14 amino acids. Germline V gene lookup returns CDR1 MNHEY and CDR2 SMNVEV (reference sequence). V gave up 7 bases and J gave up 3 bases, with 12 bases separating them. CDR3 residues: CASKWAAANEKLFF. The CDR3 coding sequence is TGTGCCAGCAAGTGGGCAGCTGCTAATGAAAAACTGTTTTTT.

This rearrangement joins TRBV11-3 to TRBJ1-1, with 8 bases aligning to TRBD1. CDR1 SGHNT and CDR2 YENEEA come from the germline V gene. The CDR3 extends over 15 amino acids. V shed 3 bases and J 5 bases; nucleotides not matched to a gene: 8. CDR3 coding DNA: TGTGCCAGCAGCTTGGCGACAGGGGTCAAGACTGAAGCTTTCTTT. Its protein is CASSLATGVKTEAFF.

The V gene is TRBV24-1, the J gene TRBJ2-1; 7 nucleotides match TRBD1. CDR3 length: 14 residues. The germline CDR1 and CDR2 sequences are KGHDR and SFDVKD. With 3 bases clipped from V and 9 bases from J, the junction kept 7 bases outside the gene matches. The CDR3 nucleotides are TGTGCCACCAGTGATCCCGACAGGGTAGTTGAGCAGTTCTTC. Protein: CATSDPDRVVEQFF.

This clonotype was seen at least ten times. The gene calls are TRBV19 and TRBJ2-7, with D unresolved. The CDR3 totals 13 residues. Germline V gene lookup returns CDR1 LNHDA and CDR2 SQIVND (reference sequence). V lost 9 bases to trimming and J lost 1 base, with 13 bases between them. For the CDR3, the DNA is TGTGCCAGCAGCATATCGGGTTCCTACGAGCAGTACTTC. Protein product: CASSISGSYEQYF.

This clonotype showed up just a few times. V and J are TRBV27 and TRBJ2-3; 11 bases fit TRBD2. Germline V gene data show CDR1 as MNHEY and CDR2 as SMNVEV (reference sequence). Unmatched junction bases numbered 9, after V lost 5 bases and J lost 2 bases. The CDR3 has 17 amino acids. CDR3 sequence reads: CASSPLLAGGVTDTQYF. CDR3 nucleotide sequence: TGTGCCAGCAGTCCCCTCTTAGCGGGAGGGGTCACAGATACGCAGTATTTT.

The chain carries TRBV27 and TRBJ2-1, with TRBD2 identical over 10 bases. The V gene's germline CDR1 is MNHEY and CDR2 SMNVEV (reference sequence). The CDR3 contains 13 residues. V gave up 5 bases and J gave up 9 bases; unmatched junction bases: 4. This CDR3 reads CASSVAGGSEQFF. CDR3 in DNA: TGTGCCAGCAGTGTAGCGGGAGGTAGTGAGCAGTTCTTC.

CDR3 DNA: TGTGCCAGTAGGACAGCGGGAGGGCCGTTTGAGCAGTTCTTC. This encodes CASRTAGGPFEQFF. The chain uses TRBV19 and TRBJ2-1; 10 nucleotides match TRBD2. The germline V gene has CDR1 LNHDA and CDR2 SQIVND (reference sequence). This CDR3 has 14 amino acids. The ends lost 6 bases at V and 9 bases at J; junction bases unmatched: 8.

In the case of this clonotype: One base away lies a much larger clone, so this may be a sequencing read error. The genes are TRBV9 and TRBJ2-1; either TRBD1 or TRBD2 may fit D (5 bases each). This CDR3 spans 17 amino acids. Trimming took off 0 bases at V and 4 bases at J, with 17 bases between the two ends. Germline V lookup: CDR1 SGDLS, CDR2 YYNGEE. CDR3 region: CASSVGSGTNQYNEQFF. CDR3 in DNA: TGTGCCAGCAGCGTAGGTTCAGGGACCAATCAGTACAATGAGCAGTTCTTC. The entire variable domain, with the rest obtained from reference TRBV9 and TRBJ2-1, is as follows: DSGVTQTPKHLITATGQRVTLRCSPRSGDLSVYWYQQSLDQGLQFLIQYYNGEERAKGNILERFSAQQFPDLHSELNLSSLELGDSALYFCASSVGSGTNQYNEQFFGPGTRLTVL.

This clonotype came up a few times. V and J are TRBV6-2 or TRBV6-3 and TRBJ1-1; TRBD1 aligns across 7 bases. V gave up 6 bases and J gave up 1 base; unmatched junction bases: 11. CDR3 length: 16 amino acids. Germline CDR1 reads MNHEY; CDR2 reads SVGEGT. CDR3 sequence (DNA): TGTGCCAGCAGGATGGTCCCCGGACAGGAGAACACTGAAGCTTTCTTT. Its translation: CASRMVPGQENTEAFF.

In this sample, this clonotype turned up a few times. The V and J genes are TRBV7-8 and TRBJ2-1, with a tentative D call TRBD1 (6 bases). The CDR3 is 13 amino acids. Per germline, CDR1 SGHVS and CDR2 FQNEAQ. V dropped 1 base and J dropped 9 bases, with 10 bases sitting between them. CDR3 coding DNA: TGTGCCAGCAGCTTAGTGGGGGCGGGTGAGCAGTTCTTC. Translated: CASSLVGAGEQFF.

This clonotype was detected only a few times. V gene TRBV7-9 combines with J gene TRBJ1-5, with D tentatively TRBD1 (5 bases). The V end was cut by 5 bases, the J end by 0 bases, with 11 bases between. This CDR3 has 15 residues. The V gene's germline CDR1 is SEHNR and CDR2 FQNEAQ (reference sequence). The CDR3 coding sequence is TGTGCCAGCAGCCGGGGGACGGGTAGCAATCAGCCCCAGCATTTT. Protein: CASSRGTGSNQPQHF.

As concerns this clonotype: A read error may account for a junction end that differs from germline. The V call is TRBV12-3 or TRBV12-4, the J call TRBJ2-7; D possibly matches TRBD1 or TRBD2 (6 bases each). The CDR3 loop spans 17 amino acids. The CDR3 region has the DNA TGTGCCAGCAGCTTAGCCACCGGGACACCGGGGGTGGGCGAGCAGTACTTC. Protein sequence: CASSLATGTPGVGEQYF.

The V gene is TRBV7-9, the J gene TRBJ1-3; 9 positions match TRBD1. The CDR3 covers 15 residues. Per the germline V gene, CDR1 is SEHNR and CDR2 is FQNEAQ (reference sequence). V was pared by 3 bases and J by 2 bases, with 2 bases of the junction left unmatched. The CDR3 DNA reads TGTGCCAGCAGCTTGAACAGGGGGCCTGGAAACACCATATATTTT. This encodes CASSLNRGPGNTIYF.

This clonotype turned up a few times. The rearrangement uses TRBV2 and TRBJ2-5, with no clear D. CDR1 is SNHLY, CDR2 FYNNEI, per germline. The V and J ends lost 7 bases and 9 bases respectively, with 12 bases between them. There are 11 residues in the CDR3. The CDR3 coding sequence is TGTGCCAGCATGGAACAGCCGGCCCAGTACTTC. Encoded protein: CASMEQPAQYF.

About this clonotype: Being one base from a much bigger clone, this may be a read error. J is TRBJ2-5 and V is TRBV19; D gene unclear. This CDR3 spans 14 amino acids. In germline, CDR1 is LNHDA, CDR2 SQIVND (reference sequence). The CDR3 DNA is TGTGCCAGTAGCAGCGAGGTGTACCAAGAGCCCCAGTACTTC. This codes for CASSSEVYQEPQYF.

This clonotype was counted many times. The chain carries TRBV4-3 and TRBJ2-4; unclear D gene. Trimming stripped 2 bases from V and 0 bases from J, with 5 bases between. The CDR3 length is 14 residues. In germline, CDR1 is LGHNA, CDR2 YSLEER. For the CDR3, the DNA is TGCGCCAGCAGCCAACGCGTAGCCAAAAACATTCAGTACTTC. This translates into CASSQRVAKNIQYF.

This clonotype was found a few times. The chain recombines TRBV4-3 with TRBJ2-2; TRBD1 might be the D (6 bases). This CDR3 is 16 amino acids long. Trimming shortened V by 0 bases and J by 1 base, and 9 bases separated the two germline ends. Germline V gives CDR1 LGHNA, CDR2 YSLEER. In nucleotides, the CDR3 is TGCGCCAGCAGCCAAGATTCCAGGGGGAACACCGGGGAGCTGTTTTTT. Translating gives CASSQDSRGNTGELFF.

This clonotype has ten or more counts. This chain links TRBV9 with TRBJ1-2; 8 positions agree with TRBD1. Germline lookup yields CDR1 SGDLS and CDR2 YYNGEE. Trimming took 0 bases from V and 4 from J; bases not matched to a gene: 2. The CDR3 has 14 amino acids. CDR3 in DNA: TGTGCCAGCAGCGTAGGACAGGGGAGCTATGGCTACACCTTC. Translating gives CASSVGQGSYGYTF.

Many counts were recorded for this clonotype. V is TRBV20-1 and J is TRBJ2-2; D gene ambiguous. Trimming left V 2 bases short and J 0 bases short, with 4 bases between. Looked up from germline, CDR1 is DFQATT and CDR2 is SNEGSKA (reference sequence). The CDR3 has 13 residues. The CDR3 sequence: CSARITNTGELFF. Written as DNA, the CDR3 is TGCAGTGCTAGAATTACGAACACCGGGGAGCTGTTTTTT.

With regard to this clonotype: At one end the junction does not follow the germline gene, possibly because of a read error. This sequence joins TRBV19 and TRBJ2-7; 8 positions match TRBD1. This CDR3 region has 15 residues. Germline V gene lookup returns CDR1 LNHDA and CDR2 SQIVND (reference sequence). The CDR3: CVSSQGQGIIYEQYF. Written as DNA, the CDR3 is TGTGTCAGTAGTCAAGGACAGGGTATAATCTACGAGCAGTACTTC.

V and J are TRBV29-1 and TRBJ2-7, with TRBD2 matching 7 bases. CDR3 length: 12 residues. The germline gives CDR1 SQVTM, CDR2 ANQGSEA. Unmatched junction bases numbered 2, after V lost 3 bases and J lost 3 bases. CDR3 bases: TGCAGCGTTGATACTAGCGACTACGAGCAGTACTTC. Protein product: CSVDTSDYEQYF.

V gene TRBV7-6 combines with J gene TRBJ2-7; D might be TRBD1 (5 bases). V gave up 1 base and J gave up 3 bases, with 10 bases separating them. The CDR3 has 14 residues. Germline lookup yields CDR1 SGHVS and CDR2 FNYEAQ. Written as DNA, the CDR3 is TGTGCCAGCAGCTTAGGGGGCGTAAACTACGAGCAGTACTTC. It encodes CASSLGGVNYEQYF. Looking up the rest from reference TRBV7-6 and TRBJ2-7 gives the full variable domain: GAGVSQSPRYKVTKRGQDVALRCDPISGHVSLYWYRQALGQGPEFLTYFNYEAQQDKSGLPNDRFSAERPEGSISTLTIQRTEQRDSAMYRCASSLGGVNYEQYFGPGTRLTVT.

In this sample, this clonotype turned up a few times. The chain has TRBV16 and TRBJ1-1; no firm D call. Trimming removed 0 bases from V and 5 bases from J, with 10 bases in between. The CDR3 contains 14 residues. Germline assignment: CDR1 KGHSY and CDR2 FQNENV. The CDR3 DNA sequence: TGTGCCAGCAGCCAATCCCAAGCAGGAACTGAAGCTTTCTTT. Residues: CASSQSQAGTEAFF.

The table lists this clonotype with a few counts. The V gene is TRBV27, the J gene TRBJ2-2; the D is unclear. Trimming left V 7 bases short and J 5 bases short, with 11 bases between. CDR3 length: 13 residues. Germline V gene sequence: CDR1 MNHEY, CDR2 SMNVEV (reference sequence). The CDR3 loop is CASTTIVTGELFF. Written as DNA, the CDR3 is TGTGCCAGCACCACAATTGTGACCGGGGAGCTGTTTTTT.

This clonotype has a count of ten or more. This chain joins TRBV5-1 and TRBJ2-7, with no clear D. The CDR3 consists of 13 residues. The germline gives CDR1 SGHRS, CDR2 YFSETQ. V was shortened by 4 bases and J by 2 bases, with 10 bases between the two germline ends. In DNA form, the CDR3 reads TGCGCCAGCAGCCACGAGTACACCTACGAGCAGTACTTC. It translates to CASSHEYTYEQYF.